These 18 T cell receptor beta chains share one sample of origin, sequenced in a study of cytomegalovirus exposure and HLA in healthy donors (dated by TCRdb to the late 2010s). Library preparation used the immunoSEQ multiplex PCR assay. For the multiplex PCR, a mixture combining 60 forward primers for TCR Vbeta segments and 13 reverse primers for TCR Jbeta segments was used. TCRdb took this table from immuneACCESS and kept in-frame rearrangements with V and J called. Such tables lack part of the clones; where checked against another copy, unresolved V genes explain under half of the gap, and the rest is unexplained. This sample has fewer than 200,000 clones in its table, and around 80% of those were observed once. The ten biggest clones cover about 4.4% of the sample. What was sequenced was PBMCs. These receptors were taken from a woman aged 50 to 65 in good health and CMV-seropositive.

This clone was seen a handful of times. V usage is TRBV5-1 and J usage is TRBJ2-1, with 10 bases fitting TRBD2. Germline CDR1 SGHRS, CDR2 YFSETQ. The CDR3 is 19 amino acids. Unmatched junction bases numbered 9, after V lost 0 bases and J lost 0 bases. The CDR3 sequence is CASSLALAGEGSSYNEQFF. The CDR3 DNA follows: TGCGCCAGCAGCTTGGCGCTAGCGGGAGAGGGGAGCTCCTACAATGAGCAGTTCTTC. The whole variable domain, remainder taken from reference TRBV5-1 and TRBJ2-1, is KAGVTQTPRYLIKTRGQQVTLSCSPISGHRSVSWYQQTPGQGLQFLFEYFSETQRNKGNFPGRFSGRQFSNSRSEMNVSTLELGDSALYLCASSLALAGEGSSYNEQFFGPGTRLTVL.

The chain combines TRBV6-4 with TRBJ2-5, with D possibly TRBD1 on 5 matching bases. The CDR3 consists of 13 residues. Germline CDR1 is MRHNA and CDR2 is SNTAGT. Trimming cost V 4 bases and J 0 bases, with 6 bases left between them. CDR3 region: CASSGQNQETQYF. CDR3 DNA: TGTGCCAGCAGTGGACAGAACCAAGAGACCCAGTACTTC.

In its sample, this clone was seen once. CDR3 DNA: TGTGCCAGCACCACCCTCGACAGTGGGGGCTACACCTTC. Translated: CASTTLDSGGYTF. V is TRBV6-1 and J is TRBJ1-2; tentative D call: TRBD1 (5 bases). V was shortened by 7 bases and J by 8 bases, with 17 bases between the two germline ends. The CDR3 loop spans 13 amino acids. CDR1 and CDR2 (germline): MNHNS, SASEGT.

This chain uses TRBV7-6 with TRBJ2-7; 13 nucleotides line up with TRBD2. The germline V gene encodes CDR1 SGHVS and CDR2 FNYEAQ. V trimming: 5 bases; J trimming: 3 bases; junction bases outside the gene matches: 13. CDR3 size: 18 residues. The CDR3 spells CASSPGWTSGSSSYEQYF. In DNA, the CDR3 is TGTGCCAGCAGCCCAGGGTGGACTAGCGGGAGTAGTAGCTACGAGCAGTACTTC.

The DNA for the CDR3 is TGTGCCAGCAGTTTACCGGGACAGGGGGTGGGGGAGCAGTACTTC. This codes for CASSLPGQGVGEQYF. The V and J genes are TRBV7-3 and TRBJ2-7, with 11 bases lining up with TRBD1. The trim removed 6 bases at V and 7 bases at J, leaving 11 bases unmatched. The germline CDR1 and CDR2 sequences are SGHTA and FQGTGA. The CDR3 is made up of 15 amino acids.

The chain has TRBV7-8 and TRBJ2-3; 14 nucleotides align to TRBD2. The CDR3 consists of 15 residues. Germline V CDR1 and CDR2: SGHVS, FQNEAQ. V lost 5 bases and J lost 4; bases outside the gene matches: 2. The CDR3 region is CASSMGLAGADTQYF. CDR3 bases: TGTGCCAGCAGCATGGGACTAGCGGGAGCAGATACGCAGTATTTT.

The rearrangement uses TRBV14 and TRBJ2-7, with a possible D match to TRBD2 (5 bases). CDR1 SGHDN and CDR2 FVKESK come from the germline V gene. V lost 1 base, J lost 9 bases, and 13 bases lay in between. This CDR3 spans 13 amino acids. In DNA, the CDR3 is TGTGCCAGCAGCCAAGTAATAGGGAGCGGGCAGTACTTC. Its translation: CASSQVIGSGQYF.

This chain uses TRBV9 with TRBJ2-5, with D tentatively TRBD1 (6 bases). The CDR3 contains 16 residues. CDR1 is SGDLS and CDR2 is YYNGEE in the germline V gene. Deletions cut 0 bases from V and 4 bases from J, with 16 bases between. This CDR3 is CASSVGLGGRSETQYF. CDR3 bases: TGTGCCAGCAGCGTAGGGTTAGGGGGACGGTCAGAGACCCAGTACTTC. The variable domain in full, with the rest retrieved from reference TRBV9 and TRBJ2-5, is DSGVTQTPKHLITATGQRVTLRCSPRSGDLSVYWYQQSLDQGLQFLIQYYNGEERAKGNILERFSAQQFPDLHSELNLSSLELGDSALYFCASSVGLGGRSETQYFGPGTRLLVL.

The V call is TRBV7-2, the J call TRBJ2-5; D is perhaps TRBD1 (5 bases). In germline, CDR1 is SGHTA, CDR2 FQGNSA. Trimming shortened V by 3 bases and J by 1 base, and 9 bases separated the two germline ends. CDR3 size: 14 residues. CDR3 amino acids: CASSLGQAQETQYF. The CDR3 DNA reads TGTGCCAGCAGCTTGGGGCAGGCCCAAGAGACCCAGTACTTC. The full variable domain, its missing parts supplied by reference TRBV7-2 and TRBJ2-5, is GAGVSQSPSNKVTEKGKDVELRCDPISGHTALYWYRQSLGQGLEFLIYFQGNSAPDKSGLPSDRFSAERTGGSVSTLTIQRTQQEDSAVYLCASSLGQAQETQYFGPGTRLLVL.

This rearrangement joins TRBV4-3 to TRBJ1-1; D gene uncertain. CDR1 is LGHNA, CDR2 YSLEER, per germline. The CDR3 totals 14 residues. Trimming took 4 bases from V and 1 from J, leaving 10 bases between them. CDR3 amino acids: CASSPQIRNTEAFF. The CDR3 DNA follows: TGCGCCAGCAGCCCACAGATACGGAACACTGAAGCTTTCTTT.

The chain joins TRBV5-6 to TRBJ1-3; D gene uncertain. There are 12 residues in the CDR3. V was trimmed by 7 bases and J by 7 bases, leaving 12 bases between them. CDR1 SGHDT and CDR2 YYEEEE come from the germline V gene. The CDR3 spells CASRRQSNTIYF. CDR3 coding DNA: TGTGCCAGCCGGAGGCAGTCCAACACCATATATTTT. Combining the CDR3 with reference TRBV5-6 and TRBJ1-3 gives the whole variable domain DAGVTQSPTHLIKTRGQQVTLRCSPKSGHDTVSWYQQALGQGPQFIFQYYEEEERQRGNFPDRFSGHQFPNYSSELNVNALLLGDSALYLCASRRQSNTIYFGEGSWLTVV.

This clone came up once. The gene calls are TRBV4-3 and TRBJ1-6; maybe TRBD1 (5 bases). V was clipped by 4 bases and J by 4 bases, with 8 bases between them. From germline, CDR1 is LGHNA and CDR2 YSLEER. The CDR3 length is 14 residues. CDR3 nucleotide sequence: TGCGCCAGCAGCCCTGACAGTTATAATTCACCCCTCCACTTT. As protein: CASSPDSYNSPLHF.

Here the CDR3 reads CASSPVTGIPNYGYTF. The CDR3 DNA reads TGTGCCAGCTCACCAGTCACGGGAATCCCTAACTATGGCTACACCTTC. V gene TRBV18 combines with J gene TRBJ1-2; no firm D call. Germline V CDR1 and CDR2: KGHSH, LQKENI. The V end was cut by 2 bases, the J end by 0 bases, with 13 bases between. The CDR3 is 16 amino acids. Drawing the rest from reference TRBV18 and TRBJ1-2, the complete variable domain is NAGVMQNPRHLVRRRGQEARLRCSPMKGHSHVYWYRQLPEEGLKFMVYLQKENIIDESGMPKERFSAEFPKEGPSILRIQQVVRGDSAAYFCASSPVTGIPNYGYTFGSGTRLTVV.

In this sample, this clone turned up a few times. The chain has TRBV7-9 and TRBJ2-5, with a tentative D call TRBD1 (5 bases). Trimming cost V 11 bases and J 5 bases, with 15 bases left between them. The CDR3 contains 12 residues. Looked up from germline, CDR1 is SEHNR and CDR2 is FQNEAQ (reference sequence). The CDR3 loop reads CAEQAGLETQYF. The CDR3 region has the DNA TGTGCCGAACAGGCAGGGTTGGAGACCCAGTACTTC.

The J gene is TRBJ1-1, the V gene TRBV5-4, with D possibly being TRBD1 (5 bases). Trimming left V 0 bases short and J 6 bases short, with 12 bases between. This CDR3 contains 14 residues. Looked up from germline, CDR1 is SGHNT and CDR2 is YYREEE (reference sequence). The CDR3 DNA reads as TGTGCCAGCAGCTTGGGGGACTTCCGGGCTGAAGCTTTCTTT. Amino acids: CASSLGDFRAEAFF.

The V and J genes are TRBV7-2 and TRBJ1-2, with 7 bases identical to TRBD1. Germline-derived CDR1 and CDR2 are SGHTA and FQGNSA. V was pared by 8 bases and J by 8 bases, with 11 bases of the junction left unmatched. The CDR3 is 13 amino acids. CDR3 DNA: TGTGCCAGCGGTCCACAGGGGCCTGGGGGCTACACCTTC. It encodes CASGPQGPGGYTF. Full variable domain (remainder filled in from reference TRBV7-2 and TRBJ1-2): GAGVSQSPSNKVTEKGKDVELRCDPISGHTALYWYRQSLGQGLEFLIYFQGNSAPDKSGLPSDRFSAERTGGSVSTLTIQRTQQEDSAVYLCASGPQGPGGYTFGSGTRLTVV.

This chain joins TRBV5-1 and TRBJ2-3; D is unclear. The CDR3 consists of 14 residues. Germline V gene sequence: CDR1 SGHRS, CDR2 YFSETQ. V lost 7 bases and J lost 4, with 16 bases in between. CDR3 in DNA: TGCGCCAGCGCACGGCGGCTAGACGCAGATACGCAGTATTTT. It yields the protein CASARRLDADTQYF.

This clone was seen a handful of times. The genes are TRBV6-1 and TRBJ2-3, with D maybe TRBD1 (6 bases). Germline values: CDR1 MNHNS, CDR2 SASEGT. The V end lost 5 bases, the J end lost 0 bases, and 12 bases lay between the germline ends. The length of the CDR3 is 15 residues. The CDR3 here is CASSPHGQSTDTQYF. The CDR3 DNA follows: TGTGCCAGCAGTCCACATGGACAGAGCACAGATACGCAGTATTTT.